The T cell receptor (beta chain) described here comes from a study of blood T cell repertoires in COVID-19 (dated by TCRdb to the early 2020s). Background on the whole study: The collaborator samples originated in the United States, Italy and Spain and spanned the acute and convalescent phases of COVID-19. Nearly every sample came with metadata listing a de-identified subject ID, COVID-19 status, age in years and sex. Where available, HLA class I and class II types were taken from metadata supplied by the sample provider and were not determined by assay-based typing. The repertoires were released in a freely available public database meant as a resource for research on the immune response to SARS-CoV-2. The material from the prospective study consisted of cDNA or gDNA derived from T cells, B-cell-depleted T cells, or PBMCs. The dataset comprised deeply sampled blood TCRbeta repertoires from subjects exposed to, actively infected with, or recovered from COVID-19. Samples were obtained from the ongoing ImmuneRACE study (first 160 participants) and from 1,254 subjects provided by 6 global collaborators. The research as a whole found: How much clinical and demographic metadata was included differed by source and by participant, and the metadata was provided uncurated.

Participants in the prospective study were enrolled through a virtual design, were aged roughly 18 to 100 years, and lived in 24 United States geographic areas. To assign participants to cohorts, the prospective study relied on clinical history that participants themselves reported in a screening survey and a study questionnaire. In the prospective study, whole blood, serum and a nasopharyngeal or oropharyngeal swab were collected from each participant by mobile phlebotomists. Participants in the prospective study had the option to provide additional blood draws and questionnaires over a 2-month period. Blood samples from the prospective study were shipped frozen or at room temperature prior to DNA extraction. CDR1 and CDR2, looked up from the germline V gene, are KGHSH and LQKENI. Trimming removed 1 base from V and 1 base from J, leaving 12 bases between the germline ends. The CDR3 starts with the cysteine, ends with the phenylalanine, and has 16 residues. Only the CDR3 DNA is retained, 48 bases long and in frame from the first base.

TCRbeta CDR3 regions were amplified from genomic DNA using the immunoSEQ Assay, a bias-controlled multiplex PCR. As for the original processing: The number of nucleated cells in each sample was estimated from the amplification of reference gene primers within the assay. To quantify the absolute abundance of each unique TCRbeta CDR3 rearrangement, sequence reads were collapsed and filtered. Productive Simpson clonality was computed per sample as the square root of Simpson's diversity index over productive rearrangements. TCRdb re-hosts the immuneACCESS table, in-frame sequences only. Its copies lack some clones; in the studies checked, an unresolved V gene accounts for under half of them, and the cause for the rest is not known. From that table come the V and J calls and clone size; the DNA was used to work out D and trimming. A total of approximately 300,000 clones appear in this sample, 90% of them only once. Clones ranked in the top ten supply 3.5% to 4.5% of the sample.

Regarding this clone: Its specific antigen is unknown. Base quality data are lacking; no much larger clone is found one base away.

The sequenced material came from PBMCs or T cells enriched from blood (not recorded which). The rearrangement joined TRBV18 to TRBJ2-3; a weak D assignment points to TRBD1 (6 bases agree). The receptor was isolated from a woman younger than 30 with acute COVID-19. The CDR3 region: CASSPRAAGGTDTQYF. The DNA reads TGTGCCAGCTCACCACGAGCCGCAGGGGGCACAGATACGCAGTATTTT.